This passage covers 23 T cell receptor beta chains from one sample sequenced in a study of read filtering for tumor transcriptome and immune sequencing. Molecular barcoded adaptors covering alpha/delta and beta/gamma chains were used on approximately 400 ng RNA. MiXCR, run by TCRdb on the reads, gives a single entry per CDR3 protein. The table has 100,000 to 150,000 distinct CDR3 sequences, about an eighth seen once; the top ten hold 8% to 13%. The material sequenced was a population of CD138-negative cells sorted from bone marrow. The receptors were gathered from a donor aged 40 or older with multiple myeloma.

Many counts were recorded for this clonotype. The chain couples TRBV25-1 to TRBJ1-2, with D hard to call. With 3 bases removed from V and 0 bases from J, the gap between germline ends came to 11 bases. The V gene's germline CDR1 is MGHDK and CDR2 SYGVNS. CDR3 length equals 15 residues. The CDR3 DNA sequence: TGTGCCAGCAGTGACCCCGACCGTTCTAACTATGGCTACACCTTC. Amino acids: CASSDPDRSNYGYTF.

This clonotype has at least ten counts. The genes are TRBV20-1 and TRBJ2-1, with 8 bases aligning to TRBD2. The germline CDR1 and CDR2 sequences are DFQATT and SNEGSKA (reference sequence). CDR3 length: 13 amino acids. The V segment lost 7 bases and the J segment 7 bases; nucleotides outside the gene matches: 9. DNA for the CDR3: TGCAGTGTCCGGGAGGGCCAGAGTAATGAGCAGTTCTTC. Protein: CSVREGQSNEQFF.

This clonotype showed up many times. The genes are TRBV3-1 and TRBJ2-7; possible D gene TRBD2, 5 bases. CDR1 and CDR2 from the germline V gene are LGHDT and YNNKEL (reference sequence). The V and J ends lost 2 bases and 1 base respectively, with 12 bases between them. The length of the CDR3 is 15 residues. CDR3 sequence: CASSQPGEGSYEQYF. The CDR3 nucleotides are TGTGCCAGCAGCCAACCCGGGGAAGGATCCTACGAGCAGTACTTC.

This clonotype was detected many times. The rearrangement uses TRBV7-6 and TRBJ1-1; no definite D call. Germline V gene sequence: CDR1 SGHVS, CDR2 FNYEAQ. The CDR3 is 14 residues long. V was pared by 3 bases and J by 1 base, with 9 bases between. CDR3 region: CASSFGPQNTEAFF. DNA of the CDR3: TGTGCCAGCAGCTTCGGGCCTCAGAACACTGAAGCTTTCTTT.

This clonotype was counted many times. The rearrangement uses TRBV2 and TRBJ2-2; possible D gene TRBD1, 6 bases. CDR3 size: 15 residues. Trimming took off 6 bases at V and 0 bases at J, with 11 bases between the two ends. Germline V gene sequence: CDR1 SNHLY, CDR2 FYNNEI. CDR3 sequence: CASRRRQANTGELFF. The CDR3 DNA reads TGTGCCAGCAGGCGACGACAGGCGAACACCGGGGAGCTGTTTTTT.

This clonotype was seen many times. CDR3 sequence reads: CASELQGSGSYEQYF. The DNA for the CDR3 is TGTGCCAGCGAACTCCAGGGTAGCGGGAGCTACGAGCAGTACTTC. The chain recombines TRBV12-3 or TRBV12-4 with TRBJ2-7; 9 bases fit TRBD2. The CDR3 runs to 15 residues. Trimming removed 8 bases from V and 3 bases from J; junction bases left unmatched: 11.

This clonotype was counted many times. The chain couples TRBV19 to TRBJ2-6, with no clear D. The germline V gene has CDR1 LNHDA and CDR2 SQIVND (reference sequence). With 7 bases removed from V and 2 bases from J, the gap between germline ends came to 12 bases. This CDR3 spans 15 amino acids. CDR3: CASTPPSPGANVLTF. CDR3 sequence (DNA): TGTGCCAGTACTCCCCCCTCGCCTGGGGCCAACGTCCTGACTTTC.

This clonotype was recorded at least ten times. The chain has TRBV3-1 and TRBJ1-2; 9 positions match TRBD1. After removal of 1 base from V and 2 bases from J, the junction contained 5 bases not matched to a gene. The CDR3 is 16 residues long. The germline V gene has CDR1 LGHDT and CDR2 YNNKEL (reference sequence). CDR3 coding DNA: TGTGCCAGCAGCCAAGGGGGACAGGGATACAACTATGGCTACACCTTC. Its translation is CASSQGGQGYNYGYTF.

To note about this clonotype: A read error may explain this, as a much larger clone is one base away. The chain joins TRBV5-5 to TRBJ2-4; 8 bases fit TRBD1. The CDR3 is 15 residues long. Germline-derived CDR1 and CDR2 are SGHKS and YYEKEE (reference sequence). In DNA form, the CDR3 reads TGTGCCGGCAGCTTGACAGGGGAGTACAAAAACATTCAGTACTTC. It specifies CAGSLTGEYKNIQYF.

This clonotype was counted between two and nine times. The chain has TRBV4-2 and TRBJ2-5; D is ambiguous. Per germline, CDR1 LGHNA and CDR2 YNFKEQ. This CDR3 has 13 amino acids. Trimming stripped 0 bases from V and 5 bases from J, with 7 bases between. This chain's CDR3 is CASSQEFGETQYF. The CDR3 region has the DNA TGTGCCAGCAGCCAAGAGTTCGGGGAGACCCAGTACTTC.

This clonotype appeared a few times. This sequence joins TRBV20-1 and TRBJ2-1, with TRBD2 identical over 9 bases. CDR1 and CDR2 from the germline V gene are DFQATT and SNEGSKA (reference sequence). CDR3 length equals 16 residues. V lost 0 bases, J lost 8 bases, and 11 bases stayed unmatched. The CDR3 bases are TGCAGTGCTAGAGATATCTTGAGACTAGCGGTCGATGAGCAGTTCTTC. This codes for CSARDILRLAVDEQFF.

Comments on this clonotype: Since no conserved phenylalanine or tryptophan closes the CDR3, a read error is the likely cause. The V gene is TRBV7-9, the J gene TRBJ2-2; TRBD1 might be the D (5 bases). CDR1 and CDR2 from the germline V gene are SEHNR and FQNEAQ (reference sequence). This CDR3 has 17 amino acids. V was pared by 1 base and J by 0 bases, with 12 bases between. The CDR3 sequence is CASSLGFGRANTGELFL. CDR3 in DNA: TGTGCCAGCAGCTTAGGGTTCGGCAGGGCGAACACCGGGGAGCTGTTTCTT.

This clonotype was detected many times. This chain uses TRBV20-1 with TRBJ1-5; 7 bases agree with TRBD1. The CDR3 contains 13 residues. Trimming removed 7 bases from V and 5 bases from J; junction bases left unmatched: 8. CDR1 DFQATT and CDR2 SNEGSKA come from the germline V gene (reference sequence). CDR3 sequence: CSVLQGRDQPQHF. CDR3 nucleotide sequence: TGCAGTGTTCTACAGGGGAGGGATCAGCCCCAGCATTTT.

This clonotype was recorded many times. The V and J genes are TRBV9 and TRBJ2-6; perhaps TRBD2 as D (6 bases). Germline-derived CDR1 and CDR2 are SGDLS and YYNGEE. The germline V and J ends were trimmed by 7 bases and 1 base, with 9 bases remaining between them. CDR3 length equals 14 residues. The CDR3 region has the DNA TGTGCCAGCCGGGGACTTTCTGGGGCCAACGTCCTGACTTTC. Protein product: CASRGLSGANVLTF.

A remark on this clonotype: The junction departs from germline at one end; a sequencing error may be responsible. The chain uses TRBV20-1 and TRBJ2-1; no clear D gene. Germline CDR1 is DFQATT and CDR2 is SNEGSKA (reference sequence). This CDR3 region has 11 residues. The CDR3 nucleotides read TGCAGTGCTAGAGTGTCCTTCGGGCAGTCCTTT. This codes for CSARVSFGQSF.

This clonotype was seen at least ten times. CDR3 sequence reads: CASSVSVEAKNIQYF. DNA for the CDR3: TGTGCCAGCAGCGTGAGTGTGGAGGCCAAAAACATTCAGTACTTC. The chain couples TRBV7-9 to TRBJ2-4; D unclear. V dropped 5 bases and J dropped 1 base, with 12 bases sitting between them. Germline-derived CDR1 and CDR2 are SEHNR and FQNEAQ (reference sequence). The CDR3 loop spans 15 amino acids.

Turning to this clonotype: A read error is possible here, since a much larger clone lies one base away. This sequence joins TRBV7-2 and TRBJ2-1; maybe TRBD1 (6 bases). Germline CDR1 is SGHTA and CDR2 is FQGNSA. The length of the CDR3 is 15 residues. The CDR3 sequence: CASSLGAPSYNERFF. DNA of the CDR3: TGCGCCAGCAGCTTGGGGGCCCCCTCGTACAATGAGCGGTTCTTC. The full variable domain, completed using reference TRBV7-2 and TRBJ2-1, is GAGVSQSPSNKVTEKGKDVELRCDPISGHTALYWYRQSLGQGLEFLIYFQGNSAPDKSGLPSDRFSAERTGGSVSTLTIQRTQQEDSAVYLCASSLGAPSYNERFFGPGTRLTVL.

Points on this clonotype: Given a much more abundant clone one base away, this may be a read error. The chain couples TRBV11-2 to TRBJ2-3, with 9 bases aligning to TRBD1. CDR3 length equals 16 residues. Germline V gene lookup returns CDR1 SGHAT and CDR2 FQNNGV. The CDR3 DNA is TGTGCCAGCAGCTCCCGGACAGGGGACGACACAGATACGCAGTGTTTT. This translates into CASSSRTGDDTDTQCF.

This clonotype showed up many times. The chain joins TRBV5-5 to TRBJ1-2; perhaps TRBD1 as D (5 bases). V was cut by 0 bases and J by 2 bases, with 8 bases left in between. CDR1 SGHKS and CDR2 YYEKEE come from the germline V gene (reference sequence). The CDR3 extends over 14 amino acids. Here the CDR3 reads CASSLVSGNYGYTF. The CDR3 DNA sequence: TGTGCCAGCAGCTTGGTATCAGGGAACTATGGCTACACCTTC.

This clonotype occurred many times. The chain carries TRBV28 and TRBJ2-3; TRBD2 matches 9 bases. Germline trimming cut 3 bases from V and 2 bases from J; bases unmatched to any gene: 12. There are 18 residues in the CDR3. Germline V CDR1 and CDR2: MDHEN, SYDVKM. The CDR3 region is CASSFTGQAGGSTDTQYF. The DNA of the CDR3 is TGTGCCAGCAGTTTTACCGGACAAGCGGGAGGATCCACAGATACGCAGTATTTT.

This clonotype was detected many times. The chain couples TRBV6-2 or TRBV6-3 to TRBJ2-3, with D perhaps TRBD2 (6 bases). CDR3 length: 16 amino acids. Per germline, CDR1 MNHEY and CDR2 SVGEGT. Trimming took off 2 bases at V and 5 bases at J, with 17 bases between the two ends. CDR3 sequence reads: CASSYQRTSGVDTQYF. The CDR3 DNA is TGTGCCAGCAGTTACCAACGGACATCGGGGGTAGATACGCAGTATTTT.

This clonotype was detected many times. The CDR3 nucleotides are TGCGCCAGCAGGAGTCAGTACAATGAGCAGTTCTTC. Translating gives CASRSQYNEQFF. J is TRBJ2-1 and V is TRBV5-1; no clear D gene. V was pared by 5 bases and J by 4 bases, with 7 bases between. This CDR3 is 12 amino acids long. Germline V gene lookup returns CDR1 SGHRS and CDR2 YFSETQ.

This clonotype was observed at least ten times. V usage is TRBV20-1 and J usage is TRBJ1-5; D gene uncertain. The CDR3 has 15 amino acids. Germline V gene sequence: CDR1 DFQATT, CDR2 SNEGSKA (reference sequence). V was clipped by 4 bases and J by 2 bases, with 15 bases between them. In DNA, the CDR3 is TGCAGTGCTACCCCCCGCCAGATGGGCAATCAGCCCCAGCATTTT. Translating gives CSATPRQMGNQPQHF.